This T cell receptor beta chain was recorded in a study of post-analysis software for immune sequencing data. Whole-study findings and limits: Among a few TRBV segments more frequent in patients than controls were TRBV5-6, TRBV5-1 and TRBV20-1.

Regarding this clonotype: Its target is not known. Relative to the germline gene, one junction end is altered; a read error may explain this.

Germline values: CDR1 MGHRA, CDR2 YSYEKL. The CDR3 is 13 amino acids. cDNA libraries of TCR beta carried unique molecular identifiers. TCRdb re-analysed the PCR reads in MiXCR, keeping a single row per CDR3 protein. The sample contains over 250,000 distinct CDR3 sequences, 36% of which appear only once. The chain uses TRBV4-1 and TRBJ1-1; no clear D gene. Material: blood. The clonotype comes from a girl aged 5-17 years with multiple sclerosis. The CDR3 region is CANSQDGVTEAFF. In DNA form, the CDR3 reads TGCGCCAACAGCCAAGACGGGGTTACTGAAGCTTTCTTT.